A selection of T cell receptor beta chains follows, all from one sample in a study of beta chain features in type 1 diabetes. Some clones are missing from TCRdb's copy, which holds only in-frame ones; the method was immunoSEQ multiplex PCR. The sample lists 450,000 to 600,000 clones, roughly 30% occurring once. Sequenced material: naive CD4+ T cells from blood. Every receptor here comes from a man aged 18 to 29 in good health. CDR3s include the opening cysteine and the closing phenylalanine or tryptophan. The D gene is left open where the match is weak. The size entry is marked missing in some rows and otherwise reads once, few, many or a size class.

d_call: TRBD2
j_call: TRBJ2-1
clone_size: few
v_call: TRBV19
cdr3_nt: TGTGCCAGTAGTATTAACGGACTAGCGGTCCTGAGGGATGAGCAGTTCTTC
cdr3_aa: CASSINGLAVLRDEQFF

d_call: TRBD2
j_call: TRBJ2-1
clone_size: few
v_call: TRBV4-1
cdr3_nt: TGCGCCAGCAGCCAAGTACCGGGACTAGCGACTAATGAGCAGTTCTTC
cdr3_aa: CASSQVPGLATNEQFF

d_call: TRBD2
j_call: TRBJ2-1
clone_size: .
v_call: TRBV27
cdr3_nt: TGTGCCAGCAGGGTTATTAGCGGGAGGGAGCAGTTCTTC
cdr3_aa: CASRVISGREQFF

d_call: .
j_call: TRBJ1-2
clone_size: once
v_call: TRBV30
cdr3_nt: TGTGCCTGGCAGGGAAATAACTATGGCTACACCTTC
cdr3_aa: CAWQGNNYGYTF

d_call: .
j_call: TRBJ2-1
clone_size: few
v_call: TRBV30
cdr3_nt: TGTGCCTGGGGGAGTGGGCGGACCGACAATGAGCAGTTCTTC
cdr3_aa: CAWGSGRTDNEQFF

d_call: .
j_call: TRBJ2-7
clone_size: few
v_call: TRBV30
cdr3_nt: TGTGCCTGGAGTATTCGACAGGGACTTTCCTACGAGCAGTACTTC
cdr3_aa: CAWSIRQGLSYEQYF

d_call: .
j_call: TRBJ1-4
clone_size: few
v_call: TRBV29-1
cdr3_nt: TGCAGCGCTCGGACAGCAACTAATGAAAAACTGTTTTTT
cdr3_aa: CSARTATNEKLFF

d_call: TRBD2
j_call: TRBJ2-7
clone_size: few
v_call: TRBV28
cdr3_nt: TGTGCCAGTCCCGGGCCTAGCGGGATCCTCTACGAGCAGTACTTC
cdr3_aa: CASPGPSGILYEQYF

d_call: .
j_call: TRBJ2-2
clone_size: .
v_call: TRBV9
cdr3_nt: TGTGCCAGCAGCGTGGCTTATGGTAATCCCGGGGAGCTGTTTTTT
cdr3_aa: CASSVAYGNPGELFF

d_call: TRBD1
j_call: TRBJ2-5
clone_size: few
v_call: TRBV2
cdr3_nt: TGTGCCAGCAGTGACCGGGACAGGGGCTCAACCCAGTACTTC
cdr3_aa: CASSDRDRGSTQYF

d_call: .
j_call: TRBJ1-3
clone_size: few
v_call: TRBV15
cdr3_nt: TGTGCCACCAGCAGAGAGGGAGCCTACTCTGGAAACACCATATATTTT
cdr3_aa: CATSREGAYSGNTIYF

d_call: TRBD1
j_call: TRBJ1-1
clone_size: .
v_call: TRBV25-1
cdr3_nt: TGTGCCAGCAGTGAATTGAGACAGGGAAAAGCTTTCTTT
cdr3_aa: CASSELRQGKAFF

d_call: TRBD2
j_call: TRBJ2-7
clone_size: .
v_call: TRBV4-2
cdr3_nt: TGTGCCAGCAGCCGGCAGACTAGCGGGGTATCCTACGAGCAGTACTTC
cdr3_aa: CASSRQTSGVSYEQYF

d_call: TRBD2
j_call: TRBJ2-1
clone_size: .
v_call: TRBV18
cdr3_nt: TGTGCCAGCTCACCGATTAGCGGGACCTACAATGAGCAGTTCTTC
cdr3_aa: CASSPISGTYNEQFF

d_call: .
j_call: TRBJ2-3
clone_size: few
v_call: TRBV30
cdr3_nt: TGTGCCTGGAGTGTTCAGGGTGCGAGATCGGGCACAGATACGCAGTATTTT
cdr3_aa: CAWSVQGARSGTDTQYF

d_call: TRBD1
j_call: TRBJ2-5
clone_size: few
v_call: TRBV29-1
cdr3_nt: TGCAGCGTCTCTAGGACAGGGGCGGAGGAGACCCAGTACTTC
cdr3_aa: CSVSRTGAEETQYF

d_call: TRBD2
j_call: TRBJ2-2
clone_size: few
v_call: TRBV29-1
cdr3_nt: TGCAGCGTCGGGGGACTATTGAACACCGGGGAGCTGTTTTTT
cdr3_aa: CSVGGLLNTGELFF

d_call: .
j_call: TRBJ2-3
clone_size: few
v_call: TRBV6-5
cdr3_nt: TGTGCCAGCAGCCCGGGAGGGGACAGGACAGATACGCAGTATTTT
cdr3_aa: CASSPGGDRTDTQYF

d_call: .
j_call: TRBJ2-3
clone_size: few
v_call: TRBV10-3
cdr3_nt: TGTGCCATCGGGCAGGCTGGCACAGATACGCAGTATTTT
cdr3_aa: CAIGQAGTDTQYF

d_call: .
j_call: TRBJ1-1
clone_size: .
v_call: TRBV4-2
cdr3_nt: TGTGCCAGCAGCCAAGTACGACAGGACCCGAACACTGAAGCTTTCTTT
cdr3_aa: CASSQVRQDPNTEAFF

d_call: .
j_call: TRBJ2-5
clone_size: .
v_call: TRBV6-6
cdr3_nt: TGTGCCACACTGGACGGCTACCAAGAGACCCAGTACTTC
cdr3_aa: CATLDGYQETQYF

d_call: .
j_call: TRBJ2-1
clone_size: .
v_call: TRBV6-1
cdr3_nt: TGTGCCAGCAGTGTAAGGTTAGAGATTTCCTACAATGAGCAGTTCTTC
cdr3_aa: CASSVRLEISYNEQFF

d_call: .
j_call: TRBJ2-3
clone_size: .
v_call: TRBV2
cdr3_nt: TGTGCCAGCATCGAAGTGGGGTTGCGGGTCACAGATACGCAGTATTTT
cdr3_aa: CASIEVGLRVTDTQYF

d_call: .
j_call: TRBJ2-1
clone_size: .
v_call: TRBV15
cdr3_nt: TGTGCCACCAGCAGACTTGCAGCTAGCGATGAGCAGTTCTTC
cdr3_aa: CATSRLAASDEQFF

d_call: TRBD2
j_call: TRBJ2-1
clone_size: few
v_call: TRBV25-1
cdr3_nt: TGTGCCAGCAGTGGGAGGGAGGGCTATGAGCAGTTCTTC
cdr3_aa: CASSGREGYEQFF

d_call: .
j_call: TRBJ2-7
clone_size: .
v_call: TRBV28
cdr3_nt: TGTGCCAGCAGTACGACGGGAATAATTTGGGAGCAGTACTTC
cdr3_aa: CASSTTGIIWEQYF

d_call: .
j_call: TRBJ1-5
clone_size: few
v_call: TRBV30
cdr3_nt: TGTGCCTGGAGTGTACCAGGGAACAATCAGCCCCAGCATTTT
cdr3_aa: CAWSVPGNNQPQHF

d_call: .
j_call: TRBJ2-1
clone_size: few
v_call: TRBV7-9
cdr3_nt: TGTGCCAGCAGCTTAAAGACAGGGAGGGCCTACAATGAGCAGTTCTTC
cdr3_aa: CASSLKTGRAYNEQFF

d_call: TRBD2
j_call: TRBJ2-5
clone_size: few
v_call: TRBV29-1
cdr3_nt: TGCAGCGTGGGACTAGCGGGAGTTAGGGCGACCCAGTACTTC
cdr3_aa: CSVGLAGVRATQYF

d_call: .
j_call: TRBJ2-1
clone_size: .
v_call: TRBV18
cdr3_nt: TGTGCCAGCTCACGACGTCAGGGTAACCACAATGAGCAGTTCTTC
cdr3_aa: CASSRRQGNHNEQFF

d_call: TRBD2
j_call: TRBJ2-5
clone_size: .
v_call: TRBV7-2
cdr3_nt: TGTGCCAGCAGATTCAAGTCACTACTAGCGGGAGTAAAAGAGACCCAGTACTTC
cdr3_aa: CASRFKSLLAGVKETQYF

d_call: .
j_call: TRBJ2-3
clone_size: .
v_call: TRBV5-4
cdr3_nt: TGTGCCAGCAGCCCCCCGGCAGCGACAGATACGCAGTATTTT
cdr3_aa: CASSPPAATDTQYF

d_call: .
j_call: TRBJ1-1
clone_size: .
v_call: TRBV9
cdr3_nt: TGTGCCAGCAGCGTAGCATCGGTTAACACTGAAGCTTTCTTT
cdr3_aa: CASSVASVNTEAFF

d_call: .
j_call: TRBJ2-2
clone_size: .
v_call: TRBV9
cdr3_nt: TGTGCCAGCAGCGTAGTGGCAGGGCACACCGGGGAGCTGTTTTTT
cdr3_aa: CASSVVAGHTGELFF

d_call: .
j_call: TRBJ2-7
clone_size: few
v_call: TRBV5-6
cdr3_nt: TGTGCCAGCAGCCTCCGGAACCTCTACGAGCAGTACTTC
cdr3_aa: CASSLRNLYEQYF

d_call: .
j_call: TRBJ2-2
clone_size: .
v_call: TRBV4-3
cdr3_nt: TGCGCCAGCAGCCACGTAGGGGGTCTCAACACCGGGGAGCTGTTTTTT
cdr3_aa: CASSHVGGLNTGELFF

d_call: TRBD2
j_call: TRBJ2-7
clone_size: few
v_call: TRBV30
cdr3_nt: TGTGCCTGGAGTGTCAGGACTAGCGGGATCTACGAGCAGTACTTC
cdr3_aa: CAWSVRTSGIYEQYF

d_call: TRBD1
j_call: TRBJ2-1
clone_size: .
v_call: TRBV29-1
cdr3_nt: TGCAGCGTTGAACGTGGACAGGGTTTTTCCTACAATGAGCAGTTCTTC
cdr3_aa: CSVERGQGFSYNEQFF

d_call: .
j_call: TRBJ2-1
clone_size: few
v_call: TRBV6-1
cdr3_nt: TGTGCCAGCAGTGAATGGGGTGGAAGGCAGTTCTTC
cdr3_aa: CASSEWGGRQFF

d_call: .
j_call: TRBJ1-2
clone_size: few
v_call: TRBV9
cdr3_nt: TGTGCCAGCAGCGAGGGGACATCTGGCTTAGGCTACACCTTC
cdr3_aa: CASSEGTSGLGYTF